Each of the 12 T cell receptor beta chains below was sequenced from the same sample in a study of blood T cell repertoires in COVID-19. Some clones are missing from TCRdb's copy, which holds only in-frame ones; the method was immunoSEQ multiplex PCR. The sample lists 200,000 to 250,000 clones; roughly 90% were seen once. The source material was peripheral blood. The receptors derive from a woman aged 55-70 years with acute or convalescent COVID-19.

The gene calls are TRBV6-5 and TRBJ1-6, with a possible D match to TRBD1 (5 bases). Germline V gene data show CDR1 as MNHEY and CDR2 as SVGAGI. This CDR3 is 15 amino acids long. Trimming removed 8 bases at V and 3 bases at J, with 14 bases between. The CDR3 nucleotides are TGTGCCAGCCTCCGGGGGTCGAACTATAATTCACCCCTCCACTTT. Translated: CASLRGSNYNSPLHF.

The chain combines TRBV27 with TRBJ2-3, with D perhaps TRBD2 (5 bases). Trimming cost V 6 bases and J 3 bases, with 16 bases left between them. Germline assignment: CDR1 MNHEY and CDR2 SMNVEV (reference sequence). CDR3 length: 15 residues. Written as DNA, the CDR3 is TGTGCCAGCAGAGGAGTTAATCGGGGAACAGATACGCAGTATTTT. This encodes CASRGVNRGTDTQYF.

V gene TRBV27 combines with J gene TRBJ1-5; tentative D call: TRBD1 (6 bases). With 4 bases removed from V and 5 bases from J, the gap between germline ends came to 15 bases. There are 15 residues in the CDR3. The germline V gene has CDR1 MNHEY and CDR2 SMNVEV (reference sequence). CDR3 sequence (DNA): TGTGCCAGCAGTTCCCAATCTAACAGGGATCAGCCCCAGCATTTT. Amino acids: CASSSQSNRDQPQHF.

V is TRBV19 and J is TRBJ1-5; tentatively, D is TRBD1 (6 bases). CDR3 size: 16 residues. The V end was cut by 7 bases, the J end by 1 base, with 17 bases between. CDR1 is LNHDA and CDR2 is SQIVND in the germline V gene (reference sequence). CDR3 sequence (DNA): TGTGCCAGTAAGGGGTCACAGGGAGAAAGCAATCAGCCCCAGCATTTT. This codes for CASKGSQGESNQPQHF. Looking up the rest from reference TRBV19 and TRBJ1-5 gives the full variable domain: DGGITQSPKYLFRKEGQNVTLSCEQNLNHDAMYWYRQDPGQGLRLIYYSQIVNDFQKGDIAEGYSVSREKKESFPLTVTSAQKNPTAFYLCASKGSQGESNQPQHFGDGTRLSIL.

V is TRBV4-3 and J is TRBJ1-6; TRBD1 matches at 9 bases. The CDR3 sequence is 15 residues long. V shed 6 bases and J 4 bases; nucleotides not matched to a gene: 4. Germline-derived CDR1 and CDR2 are LGHNA and YSLEER. The CDR3 here is CASRQGAGYNSPLHF. The CDR3 nucleotides read TGCGCCAGCAGACAGGGGGCAGGGTATAATTCACCCCTCCACTTT.

The CDR3 loop is CASSYSAGVQYF. CDR3 in DNA: TGTGCCAGCAGTTATAGCGCGGGCGTTCAGTACTTC. The chain carries TRBV6-2 or TRBV6-3 and TRBJ2-4, with a weak D call TRBD2 (5 bases). The CDR3 length is 12 residues. In germline, CDR1 is MNHEY, CDR2 SVGEGT. V was clipped by 3 bases and J by 11 bases, with 11 bases between them.

In nucleotides, the CDR3 is TGCGCCAGCGGGGGACAGCCTTACACTGAAGCTTTCTTT. Residues: CASGGQPYTEAFF. The chain joins TRBV23-1 to TRBJ1-1; 7 bases match TRBD1. TRBV23-1 is flagged as an ORF with uncertain function. The CDR3 runs 13 residues. After removal of 8 bases from V and 3 bases from J, the junction contained 6 bases not matched to a gene.

The chain combines TRBV19 with TRBJ1-1, with TRBD1 matching 7 bases. Unmatched junction bases numbered 5, after V lost 2 bases and J lost 5 bases. The V gene's germline CDR1 is LNHDA and CDR2 SQIVND (reference sequence). The CDR3 extends over 14 amino acids. DNA of the CDR3: TGTGCCAGTAGTATAAGACAGGGAGTTACTGAAGCTTTCTTT. Translated: CASSIRQGVTEAFF.

This clone was recorded only once. The gene calls are TRBV12-3 or TRBV12-4 and TRBJ1-2; 10 nucleotides line up with TRBD1. V lost 3 bases and J lost 11; bases outside the gene matches: 6. This CDR3 spans 13 amino acids. This CDR3 reads CASSFGGDRGYTF. CDR3 nucleotide sequence: TGTGCCAGCAGTTTTGGCGGGGACAGGGGATACACCTTC.

The gene calls are TRBV28 and TRBJ2-7, with unresolved D. The germline V gene encodes CDR1 MDHEN and CDR2 SYDVKM. V dropped 4 bases and J dropped 0 bases, with 13 bases sitting between them. The CDR3 length is 15 residues. CDR3 sequence (DNA): TGTGCCAGCAGTTCCGCGGCGGTTCCCTCCTACGAGCAGTACTTC. Translating gives CASSSAAVPSYEQYF.

V and J are TRBV4-2 and TRBJ2-7; TRBD2 is a possible D gene (5 bases). CDR3 length equals 16 residues. With 0 bases removed from V and 0 bases from J, the gap between germline ends came to 12 bases. Per the germline V gene, CDR1 is LGHNA and CDR2 is YNFKEQ. CDR3 loop: CASSQDKTGSSYEQYF. CDR3 sequence (DNA): TGTGCCAGCAGCCAAGATAAAACGGGGAGCTCCTACGAGCAGTACTTC.

The CDR3 nucleotides read TGTGCCAGCAGCCCCAGTCGGGGTTATGAGCAGTTCTTC. The encoded protein is CASSPSRGYEQFF. The V and J genes are TRBV11-3 and TRBJ2-1, with D perhaps matching TRBD2 (5 bases). V lost 5 bases and J 8 bases, leaving 13 bases between the germline ends. Germline lookup yields CDR1 SGHNT and CDR2 YENEEA. The CDR3 sequence is 13 residues long.